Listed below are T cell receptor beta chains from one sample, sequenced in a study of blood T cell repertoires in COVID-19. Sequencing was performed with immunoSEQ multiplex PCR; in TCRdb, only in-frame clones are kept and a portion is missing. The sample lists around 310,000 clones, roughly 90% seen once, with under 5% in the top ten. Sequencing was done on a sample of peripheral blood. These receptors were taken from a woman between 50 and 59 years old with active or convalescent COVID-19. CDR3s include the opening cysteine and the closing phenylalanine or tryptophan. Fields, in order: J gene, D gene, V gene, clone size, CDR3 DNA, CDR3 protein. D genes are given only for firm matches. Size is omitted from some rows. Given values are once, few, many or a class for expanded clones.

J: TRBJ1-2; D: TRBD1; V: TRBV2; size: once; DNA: TGTGCCAGTCGACAGGGAATTTTCTATGGCTACACCTTC; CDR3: CASRQGIFYGYTF
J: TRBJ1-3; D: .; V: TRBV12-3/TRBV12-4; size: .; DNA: TGTGCCAGCAGTTTGGCAGGAGGAAACACCATATATTTT; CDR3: CASSLAGGNTIYF
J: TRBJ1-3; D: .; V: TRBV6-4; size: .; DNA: TGTGCCAGCAGTGACTCTGGCGGGAGGGAGGCTGGAAACACCATATATTTT; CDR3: CASSDSGGREAGNTIYF
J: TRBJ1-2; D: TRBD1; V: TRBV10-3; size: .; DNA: TGTGCCATCAGTGAGTCCGCGGGACAGTGGGACTATGGCTACACCTTC; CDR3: CAISESAGQWDYGYTF
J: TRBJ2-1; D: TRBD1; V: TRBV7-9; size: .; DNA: TGTGCCAGCAACCGACAGGGCAATGAGCAGTTCTTC; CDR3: CASNRQGNEQFF
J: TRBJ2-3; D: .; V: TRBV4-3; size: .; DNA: TGCGCCAGCAGCCCCTCTAGAGGTTGGAGCACAGATACGCAGTATTTT; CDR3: CASSPSRGWSTDTQYF
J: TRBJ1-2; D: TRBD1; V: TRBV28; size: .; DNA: TGTGCCAGCAGTCAAGGACAGGGTCGGGGCTACACCTTC; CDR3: CASSQGQGRGYTF
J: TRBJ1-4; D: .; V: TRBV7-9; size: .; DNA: TGTGCCAGCAGCCTTCTTGAGTCGCGCGAAAAACTGTTTTTT; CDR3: CASSLLESREKLFF
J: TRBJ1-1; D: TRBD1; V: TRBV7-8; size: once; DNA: TGTGCCAGCAGTTCAAACAGGGGTGTGAACACTGAAGCTTTCTTT; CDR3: CASSSNRGVNTEAFF
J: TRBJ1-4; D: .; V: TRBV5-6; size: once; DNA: TGTGCCAGCAGCGGCGGCCCTTTGCTTTCAACTAATGAAAAACTGTTTTTT; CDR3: CASSGGPLLSTNEKLFF
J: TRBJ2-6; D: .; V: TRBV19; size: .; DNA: TGTGCCACGAAACAGGGTCCTGGGGCCAACGTCCTGACTTTC; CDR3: CATKQGPGANVLTF
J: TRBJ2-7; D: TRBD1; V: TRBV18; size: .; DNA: TGTGCCAGCTCACCGGACAGGCAATTATCCAACGAGCAGTACTTC; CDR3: CASSPDRQLSNEQYF
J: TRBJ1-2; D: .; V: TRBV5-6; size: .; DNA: TGTGCCAGCAGTAATCGACAGTTGGGGAGGAACTATGGCTACACCTTC; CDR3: CASSNRQLGRNYGYTF
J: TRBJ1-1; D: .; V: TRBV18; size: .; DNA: TGTGCCAGCTCACCAGACGGGACAACTGACACTGAAGCTTTCTTT; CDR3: CASSPDGTTDTEAFF
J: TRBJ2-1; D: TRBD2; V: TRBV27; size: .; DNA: TGTGCCAGCAGTTTACTAGCGGGAGTTTCCTACAATGAGCAGTTCTTC; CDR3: CASSLLAGVSYNEQFF
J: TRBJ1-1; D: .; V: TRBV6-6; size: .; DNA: TGTGCCAGCAGCATCAAAATGAACACTGAAGCTTTCTTT; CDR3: CASSIKMNTEAFF
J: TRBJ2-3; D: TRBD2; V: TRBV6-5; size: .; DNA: TGTGCCAGCGTCTTAGCGGGAACAGATACGCAGTATTTT; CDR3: CASVLAGTDTQYF
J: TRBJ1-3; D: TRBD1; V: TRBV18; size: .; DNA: TGTGCCAGCTCACCCGGGACAGGGAGAATCGGAAACACCATATATTTT; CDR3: CASSPGTGRIGNTIYF
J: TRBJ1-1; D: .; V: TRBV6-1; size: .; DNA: TGTGCCAGCAGTGAAGTTGTTGCATGGGGGCTAAACACTGAAGCTTTCTTT; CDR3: CASSEVVAWGLNTEAFF
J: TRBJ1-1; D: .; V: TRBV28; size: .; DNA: TGTGCCAGCAGTCAGGGAAACGATGACACTGAAGCTTTCTTT; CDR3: CASSQGNDDTEAFF
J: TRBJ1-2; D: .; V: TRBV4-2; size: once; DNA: TGTGCCAGCAGCCGATCCCAGGGTTACACCTTC; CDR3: CASSRSQGYTF
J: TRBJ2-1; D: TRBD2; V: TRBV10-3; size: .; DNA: TGTGCCCCCATTGGCCGGGGGGGCCGGAATGAGCAGTTCTTC; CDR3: CAPIGRGGRNEQFF
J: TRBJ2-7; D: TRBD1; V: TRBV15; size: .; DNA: TGTGCCACCAGCAGCCGGGACAGGGACACTTACGAGCAGTACTTC; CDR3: CATSSRDRDTYEQYF
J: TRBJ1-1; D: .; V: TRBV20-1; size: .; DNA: TGCAGTGCCCGCGACAGTTTTGAAGCTTTCTTT; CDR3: CSARDSFEAFF
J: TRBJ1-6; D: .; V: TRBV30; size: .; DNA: TGTGCCTGGAGGTCCCCGGGACAAACAAATAATTCACCCCTCCACTTT; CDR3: CAWRSPGQTNNSPLHF
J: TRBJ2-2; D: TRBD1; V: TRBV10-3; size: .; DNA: TGTGCCATCAGTCCCGGGACAGGGGACACCGGGGAGCTGTTTTTT; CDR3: CAISPGTGDTGELFF
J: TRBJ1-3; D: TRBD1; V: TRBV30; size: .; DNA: TGTGCCTGGAATAGACTAACCGGGACAGGGTTCGGAAACACCATATATTTT; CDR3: CAWNRLTGTGFGNTIYF
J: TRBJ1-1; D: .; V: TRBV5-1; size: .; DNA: TGCGCCAGCAGCTCGGGGGTTCGGGCTTTCTTT; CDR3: CASSSGVRAFF
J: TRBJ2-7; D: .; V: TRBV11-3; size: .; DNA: TGTGCCAGCAGCTTATTACCCTCAAGCTCCGAGCAGTACTTC; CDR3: CASSLLPSSSEQYF
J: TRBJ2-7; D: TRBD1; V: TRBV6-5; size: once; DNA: TGTGCCAGCAGTTACCTCAGGGGGTCTTACGAGCAGTACTTC; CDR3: CASSYLRGSYEQYF
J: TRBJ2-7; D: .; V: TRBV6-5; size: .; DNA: TGTGCCAGCAGCCGACAGATATCCTACGAGCAGTACTTC; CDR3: CASSRQISYEQYF
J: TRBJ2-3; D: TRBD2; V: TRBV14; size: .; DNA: TGTGCCAGCAGCCAAGGCGGCGGGGGAATTATAGATACGCAGTATTTT; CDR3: CASSQGGGGIIDTQYF
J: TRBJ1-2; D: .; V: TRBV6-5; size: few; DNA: TGTGCCAGCAGTCAGACAGAAAACTATGGCTACACCTTC; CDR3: CASSQTENYGYTF
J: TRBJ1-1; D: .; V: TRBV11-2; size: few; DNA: TGTGCCAGCAGCTTAGTGGTGCGGGGGGCAGGGGCTTTCTTT; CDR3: CASSLVVRGAGAFF
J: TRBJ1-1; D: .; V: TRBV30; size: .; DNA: TGTGCCTGGAGTGGAGGGAACACTGAAGCTTTCTTT; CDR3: CAWSGGNTEAFF
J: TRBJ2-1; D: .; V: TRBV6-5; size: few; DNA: TGTGCCAGTACAACTCCTCCGGTCTCGGGAGAGCAGTTCTTC; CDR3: CASTTPPVSGEQFF
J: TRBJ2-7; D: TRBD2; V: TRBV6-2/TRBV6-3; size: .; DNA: TGTGCCAGCAGTTTTATCGGGGGGTTATACGAGCAGTACTTC; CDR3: CASSFIGGLYEQYF
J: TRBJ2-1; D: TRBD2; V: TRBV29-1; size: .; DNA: TGCAGCGCGACTAGCGAGCGAAATGAGCAGTTCTTC; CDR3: CSATSERNEQFF
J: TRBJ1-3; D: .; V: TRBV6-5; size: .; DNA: TGTGCCAGCAGTTCCGTCGGGAGGTCTGGAAACACCATATATTTT; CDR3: CASSSVGRSGNTIYF
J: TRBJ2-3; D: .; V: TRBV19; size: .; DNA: TGTGCCAGTAGCCAGAGCGGCCGCACAGATACGCAGTATTTT; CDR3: CASSQSGRTDTQYF
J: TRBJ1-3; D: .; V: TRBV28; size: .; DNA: TGTGCCAGCTCAGCAGGGTTCTCTGGAAACACCATATATTTT; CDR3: CASSAGFSGNTIYF
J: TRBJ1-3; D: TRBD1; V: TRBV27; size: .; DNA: TGTGCCAGCAGTGCAGACAGGGCGAACTCTGGAAACACCATATATTTT; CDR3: CASSADRANSGNTIYF
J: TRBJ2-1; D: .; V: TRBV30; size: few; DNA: TGTGCCTGGAATAGCGGCACTACAAATTACAATGAGCAGTTCTTC; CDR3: CAWNSGTTNYNEQFF
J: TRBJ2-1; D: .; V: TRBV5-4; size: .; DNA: TGTGCCAGCAGCTTGGGACAAAGCTCCTACAATGAGCAGTTCTTC; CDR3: CASSLGQSSYNEQFF
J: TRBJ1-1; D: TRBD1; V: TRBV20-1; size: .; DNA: TGCAGTGCTAGAGTAGGGGACAGGTTT; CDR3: CSARVGDRF
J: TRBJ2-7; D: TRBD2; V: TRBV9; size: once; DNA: TGTGCCAGCAGTTACACACTAGCGGGAGGGGCCTACGAGCAGTACTTC; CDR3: CASSYTLAGGAYEQYF
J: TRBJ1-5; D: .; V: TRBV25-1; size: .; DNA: TGTGCCAGCAGTGATTCCAGAAGCAATCAGCCCCAGCATTTT; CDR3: CASSDSRSNQPQHF
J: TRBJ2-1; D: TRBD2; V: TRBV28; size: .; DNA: TGTGCCAGCAGCATTACTAGCGGGAGGCAGCAGTTCTTC; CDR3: CASSITSGRQQFF
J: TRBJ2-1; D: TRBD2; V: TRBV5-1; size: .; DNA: TGCGCCAGCTGGGGGGGAACGTCGAACAATGAGCAGTTCTTC; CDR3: CASWGGTSNNEQFF
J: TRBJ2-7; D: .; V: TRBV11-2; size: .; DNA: TGTGCCAGCAGCCCACCTACGGGGTACGAGCAGTACTTC; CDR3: CASSPPTGYEQYF
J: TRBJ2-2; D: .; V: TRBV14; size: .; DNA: TGTGCCAGCAGAGAACAATTGGACACCGGGGAGCTGTTTTTT; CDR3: CASREQLDTGELFF